A selection of T cell receptor beta chains follows, all from one sample in a study of beta chain features in type 1 diabetes. Sequenced by immunoSEQ multiplex PCR; TCRdb stores in-frame clones only, minus some. Here the sample spans 250,000 to 300,000 clones, around 7.8% being singletons. The sequencing input was central memory CD4+ T cells from blood. The receptor source for this set is a woman aged 18 to 35 in good health. The CDR3 runs from the conserved cysteine through the conserved F or W. Each record gives: V gene, D gene, clone size, J gene, CDR3 length, CDR3 DNA, CDR3 protein. A D gene is named only where the DNA matches it firmly. Only some rows state a clone size, as once, few, many or a class for expanded clones.

V: TRBV28
D: .
size: many
J: TRBJ1-1
length: 12
DNA: TGTGCCAGCAGTTTAGTAGGATTCGAAGCTTTCTTT
CDR3: CASSLVGFEAFF

V: TRBV5-4
D: TRBD1
size: .
J: TRBJ2-1
length: 16
DNA: TGTGCCAGCAAACCCGAGAGGACAGGGGTCTCCGATGAGCAGTTCTTC
CDR3: CASKPERTGVSDEQFF

V: TRBV2
D: .
size: .
J: TRBJ2-3
length: 13
DNA: TGTGCCAGCAATCCGGGGGTCACAGATACGCAGTATTTT
CDR3: CASNPGVTDTQYF

V: TRBV6-5
D: .
size: few
J: TRBJ2-2
length: 12
DNA: TGTGCCAGCAGTTACTCGGTCGGGGAGCTGTTTTTT
CDR3: CASSYSVGELFF

V: TRBV4-3
D: TRBD2
size: .
J: TRBJ2-3
length: 18
DNA: TGCGCCAGCAGCCAGGGTCCCCTCAGCGGGGGGTTCCCAGATACGCAGTATTTT
CDR3: CASSQGPLSGGFPDTQYF

V: TRBV25-1
D: .
size: .
J: TRBJ1-2
length: 12
DNA: TGTGCCAGCAACCCTTCGGGGGGAGGCTACACCTTC
CDR3: CASNPSGGGYTF

V: TRBV6-4
D: .
size: many
J: TRBJ2-2
length: 14
DNA: TGTGCCAGCAGAGAACAAAACAGGGCCGGGGAGCTGTTTTTT
CDR3: CASREQNRAGELFF

V: TRBV19
D: .
size: few
J: TRBJ2-3
length: 14
DNA: TGTGCCAGTAGGAGAGGGGGGGACACAGATACGCAGTATTTT
CDR3: CASRRGGDTDTQYF

V: TRBV13
D: TRBD1
size: few
J: TRBJ2-7
length: 14
DNA: TGTGCCAGCAGCCGAAGGGACAGGCCCTACGAGCAGTACTTC
CDR3: CASSRRDRPYEQYF

V: TRBV29-1
D: .
size: .
J: TRBJ2-5
length: 13
DNA: TGCAGCGTTGATAAGGGTAGCGGAGAGACCCAGTACTTC
CDR3: CSVDKGSGETQYF

V: TRBV7-8
D: .
size: .
J: TRBJ2-7
length: 15
DNA: TGTGCCAGCAGCCCGCGGGGGCGGAGCTCCTACGAGCAGTACTTC
CDR3: CASSPRGRSSYEQYF

V: TRBV15
D: .
size: many
J: TRBJ1-1
length: 12
DNA: TGTGCCACCAAGAATCCGCTGTCTGAAGCTTTCTTT
CDR3: CATKNPLSEAFF

V: TRBV2
D: TRBD2
size: .
J: TRBJ2-3
length: 14
DNA: TGTGCCAGCAGTGGCGGGGGTTGGACAGATACGCAGTATTTT
CDR3: CASSGGGWTDTQYF

V: TRBV5-6
D: .
size: .
J: TRBJ2-6
length: 16
DNA: TGTGCCAGCAGCCGTCCATCGGCCTCTGGGGCCAACGTCCTGACTTTC
CDR3: CASSRPSASGANVLTF

V: TRBV5-1
D: .
size: few
J: TRBJ1-2
length: 12
DNA: TGCGCCAGCAGCTTGGACCAGGATGGCTACACCTTC
CDR3: CASSLDQDGYTF

V: TRBV28
D: .
size: .
J: TRBJ1-6
length: 17
DNA: TGTGCCAGCAATTCTTGGGCTACCGGGACCACGTCCTCACCCCTCCACTTT
CDR3: CASNSWATGTTSSPLHF

V: TRBV29-1
D: .
size: few
J: TRBJ1-1
length: 13
DNA: TGCAGCGTTGAAACAGGGAGGGACACTGAAGCTTTCTTT
CDR3: CSVETGRDTEAFF

V: TRBV14
D: .
size: many
J: TRBJ2-3
length: 16
DNA: TGTGCCAGCAGCCTTGACCCTGGGGGGAGGACAGATACGCAGTATTTT
CDR3: CASSLDPGGRTDTQYF

V: TRBV7-2
D: .
size: few
J: TRBJ1-5
length: 13
DNA: TGTGCCAGCAGCTTACCCACCAGTCAGCCCCAGCATTTT
CDR3: CASSLPTSQPQHF